This T cell receptor beta chain derives from a study of shared clonotypes between healthy human individuals. With regard to this clone: Its specificity is unknown.

This CDR3 spans 14 amino acids. Germline CDR1 is SGHTA and CDR2 is FQGNSA. With 2 bases clipped from V and 2 bases from J, the junction kept 3 bases outside the gene matches. Study outcomes and limitations: It was expected that sequencing depth would affect clonotype sharing among donors. Non-shared clonotypes had lower generation probabilities than clonotypes shared by all four sorted-subset donors.

Genomic DNA of every subset was divided equally among multiple immunoSEQ plates. The method was immunoSEQ multiplex PCR; TCRdb's version includes in-frame clones alone and lacks a portion of them. The data hold roughly 2 million clones, with roughly 95% observed a single time. The receptor was derived from a man between 18 and 35 years old in good health. The sequencing input was naive CD4+ T cells sorted from blood. Subset specified: CD45RA+ positively selected. J is TRBJ2-7 and V is TRBV7-2, with 7 bases that match TRBD2. CDR3 residues: CASSLMGGAYEQYF. The CDR3 nucleotides read TGTGCCAGCAGCTTAATGGGGGGGGCCTACGAGCAGTACTTC.